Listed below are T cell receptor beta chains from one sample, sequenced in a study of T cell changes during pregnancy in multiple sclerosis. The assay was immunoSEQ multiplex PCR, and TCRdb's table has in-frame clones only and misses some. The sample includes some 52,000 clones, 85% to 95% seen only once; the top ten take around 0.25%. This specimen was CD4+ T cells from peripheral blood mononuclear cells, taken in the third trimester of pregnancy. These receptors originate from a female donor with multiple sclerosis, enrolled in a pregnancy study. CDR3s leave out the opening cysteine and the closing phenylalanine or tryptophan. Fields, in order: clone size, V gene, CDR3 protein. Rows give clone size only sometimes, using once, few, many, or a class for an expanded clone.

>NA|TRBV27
ASSSPSSPTGEDTEAF
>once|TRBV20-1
SASLLETQY
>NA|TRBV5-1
ASSLASGGQDGYT
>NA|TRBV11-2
ASSSTPENTEAF
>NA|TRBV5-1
ASRTGNNEQF
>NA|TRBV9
ASSLSVGEQF
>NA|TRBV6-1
ASSVRTGGGNEKLF
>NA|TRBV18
ASSPIREPYNEQF
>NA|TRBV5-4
ASSASGTRSYNEQF
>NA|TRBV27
ASSVTGVESHEQF
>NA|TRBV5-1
ASSWDGTSGRTDTQY
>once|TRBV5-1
ASSPGTADTEAF